These 18 T cell receptor beta chains originate from one sample sequenced in a study of technical replicates of blood from several donors. Clones were read by immunoSEQ multiplex PCR, and TCRdb kept only the in-frame ones, dropping some. The sample records more than 65,000 clones, approximately 96% being singletons. Specimen: T cells isolated from PBMCs. All receptors derive from a human donor in good health.

This clone was counted a single time. The chain has TRBV18 and TRBJ1-4; D perhaps matches TRBD1 (5 bases). The CDR3 consists of 15 residues. With 2 bases removed from V and 6 bases from J, the gap between germline ends came to 13 bases. Germline assignment: CDR1 KGHSH and CDR2 LQKENI. The CDR3 protein is CASSPAVQADEKLFF. In DNA, the CDR3 is TGTGCCAGCTCACCAGCAGTACAGGCGGATGAAAAACTGTTTTTT. The whole variable domain, remainder taken from reference TRBV18 and TRBJ1-4, is NAGVMQNPRHLVRRRGQEARLRCSPMKGHSHVYWYRQLPEEGLKFMVYLQKENIIDESGMPKERFSAEFPKEGPSILRIQQVVRGDSAAYFCASSPAVQADEKLFFGSGTQLSVL.

V and J are TRBV13 and TRBJ2-7; D is undetermined. The V end was cut by 2 bases, the J end by 4 bases, with 6 bases between. Germline-derived CDR1 and CDR2 are PRHDT and FYEKMQ (reference sequence). The CDR3 covers 12 residues. CDR3 sequence: CASSLNSYEQYF. CDR3 in DNA: TGTGCCAGCAGCTTAAACAGTTACGAGCAGTACTTC.

This clone appeared a single time. This chain connects TRBV9 to TRBJ1-4; D gene ambiguous. Trimming shortened V by 3 bases and J by 2 bases, and 8 bases separated the two germline ends. Germline assignment: CDR1 SGDLS and CDR2 YYNGEE. The CDR3 totals 14 residues. Here the CDR3 reads CASSALSTNEKLFF. DNA for the CDR3: TGTGCCAGCAGCGCACTGTCGACTAATGAAAAACTGTTTTTT.

The rearrangement links TRBV30 to TRBJ2-7; D not resolved. Trimming removed 4 bases at V and 3 bases at J, with 16 bases between. In germline, CDR1 is GTSNPN, CDR2 SVGIG (reference sequence). The CDR3 has 14 residues. The CDR3 DNA reads TGTGCCTGGACCCCCTTCCCCGAACTCTACGAGCAGTACTTC. It codes for CAWTPFPELYEQYF.

The chain has TRBV9 and TRBJ1-1; D not resolved. This CDR3 is built from 15 residues. Germline values: CDR1 SGDLS, CDR2 YYNGEE. V lost 0 bases and J lost 6, with 15 bases in between. The CDR3 spells CASSVAFGVDAEAFF. The CDR3 DNA reads as TGTGCCAGCAGCGTAGCTTTCGGGGTCGACGCTGAAGCTTTCTTT. Combining the CDR3 with reference TRBV9 and TRBJ1-1 gives the whole variable domain DSGVTQTPKHLITATGQRVTLRCSPRSGDLSVYWYQQSLDQGLQFLIQYYNGEERAKGNILERFSAQQFPDLHSELNLSSLELGDSALYFCASSVAFGVDAEAFFGQGTRLTVV.

V usage is TRBV15 and J usage is TRBJ2-5, with 8 bases identical to TRBD1. Trimming took 0 bases from V and 5 from J; bases not matched to a gene: 2. Germline V gene lookup returns CDR1 LNHNV and CDR2 YYDKDF (reference sequence). CDR3 length: 14 amino acids. DNA of the CDR3: TGTGCCACCAGCAGAGATCAGGGGGCGGAGACCCAGTACTTC. This encodes CATSRDQGAETQYF.

This rearrangement joins TRBV7-3 to TRBJ1-1; 9 bases fit TRBD1. The CDR3 is 14 amino acids. The germline gives CDR1 SGHTA, CDR2 FQGTGA. V trimming: 5 bases; J trimming: 1 base; junction bases outside the gene matches: 2. The CDR3 DNA is TGTGCCAGCAGCCAACAGGGGGCGAACACTGAAGCTTTCTTT. Protein sequence: CASSQQGANTEAFF.

This chain links TRBV5-1 with TRBJ2-4; TRBD2 is a possible D gene (7 bases). The germline V gene encodes CDR1 SGHRS and CDR2 YFSETQ. The CDR3 spans 16 residues. V dropped 4 bases and J dropped 3 bases, with 17 bases sitting between them. The CDR3 protein is CASSRGDMSNKNIQYF. In DNA form, the CDR3 reads TGCGCCAGCAGCCGGGGGGACATGTCCAACAAAAACATTCAGTACTTC.

The V gene is TRBV4-2, the J gene TRBJ1-4, with TRBD1 matching over 10 bases. This CDR3 comprises 16 residues. CDR1 and CDR2 from the germline V gene are LGHNA and YNFKEQ. The junction had 10 bases not matched to a gene; V was cut back by 4 bases and J by 8 bases. CDR3 residues: CASSPSPTGGYEKLFF. CDR3 DNA sequence: TGTGCCAGCAGCCCATCGCCGACAGGGGGCTACGAAAAACTGTTTTTT.

A single count supports this clone. The rearrangement uses TRBV6-1 and TRBJ2-7, with a tentative D call TRBD1 (6 bases). Germline CDR1 is MNHNS and CDR2 is SASEGT. Trimming removed 6 bases at V and 0 bases at J, with 12 bases between. CDR3 length: 14 residues. The CDR3: CASRGDTSSYEQYF. CDR3 sequence (DNA): TGTGCCAGCAGGGGGGACACTAGCTCCTACGAGCAGTACTTC.

The chain is built from TRBV19 and TRBJ2-1; weak D call: TRBD2 (6 bases). Germline V gene sequence: CDR1 LNHDA, CDR2 SQIVND (reference sequence). The CDR3 is 15 residues long. V lost 7 bases and J lost 6, with 19 bases in between. CDR3 coding DNA: TGTGCCAGTACCGGTCCTGGGTTAGCGGCCAATGAGCAGTTCTTC. Translation gives CASTGPGLAANEQFF.

This rearrangement joins TRBV19 to TRBJ2-3, with TRBD2 identical over 10 bases. The germline CDR1 and CDR2 sequences are LNHDA and SQIVND (reference sequence). This CDR3 contains 18 residues. Germline trimming cut 3 bases from V and 2 bases from J; bases unmatched to any gene: 11. The CDR3 nucleotides read TGTGCCAGTAGTATTCCTTTTCGACTAGCGGGCGACACAGATACGCAGTATTTT. It yields the protein CASSIPFRLAGDTDTQYF.

This clone appeared a single time. This chain connects TRBV15 to TRBJ1-4; D gene unclear. The CDR3 length is 13 residues. V gave up 5 bases and J gave up 7 bases, with 11 bases separating them. Germline assignment: CDR1 LNHNV and CDR2 YYDKDF (reference sequence). CDR3 protein: CATSRTDFEKLFF. The CDR3, as DNA: TGTGCCACCAGCCGAACAGATTTTGAAAAACTGTTTTTT.

The J gene is TRBJ2-1, the V gene TRBV6-1; 11 nucleotides line up with TRBD1. The V and J ends lost 6 bases and 4 bases, in that order; junction bases with no gene match: 8. This CDR3 has 16 residues. The V gene's germline CDR1 is MNHNS and CDR2 SASEGT. DNA for the CDR3: TGTGCCAGCAGGGAAACCGGGACAGGGGGATACAATGAGCAGTTCTTC. Encoded protein: CASRETGTGGYNEQFF.

This clone was seen once. V and J are TRBV7-6 and TRBJ1-3; 7 bases are a match to TRBD1. With V trimmed by 5 bases and J by 0 bases, 7 bases remained unmatched. The CDR3 is 16 residues long. The germline V gene has CDR1 SGHVS and CDR2 FNYEAQ. The CDR3 loop reads CASSLGQKNSGNTIYF. In DNA form, the CDR3 reads TGTGCCAGCAGCCTGGGACAGAAAAACTCTGGAAACACCATATATTTT.

This sequence joins TRBV6-6 and TRBJ1-3, with 7 bases matching TRBD1. The CDR3 covers 14 residues. Germline CDR1 MNHNY, CDR2 SVGAGI (reference sequence). After removal of 10 bases from V and 3 bases from J, the junction contained 9 bases not matched to a gene. The CDR3 spells CATRLGQVGNTIYF. The DNA of the CDR3 is TGTGCCACTAGGTTAGGACAGGTTGGAAACACCATATATTTT.

The chain carries TRBV5-1 and TRBJ1-4; D perhaps matches TRBD1 (6 bases). The CDR3 is made up of 12 amino acids. The germline V gene has CDR1 SGHRS and CDR2 YFSETQ. V was trimmed by 3 bases and J by 10 bases, leaving 10 bases between them. The CDR3 nucleotides are TGCGCCAGCAGCTCGGAAGGGGGAAAACTGTTTTTT. Its translation: CASSSEGGKLFF.

Here the CDR3 reads CASSGGQFDTQYF. The CDR3 coding sequence is TGTGCCAGCAGCGGGGGACAGTTCGATACGCAGTATTTT. This chain links TRBV7-3 with TRBJ2-3; the match to TRBD1 covers 7 bases. The CDR3 extends over 13 amino acids. The V and J ends lost 5 bases and 6 bases, in that order; junction bases with no gene match: 5. Germline V gene sequence: CDR1 SGHTA, CDR2 FQGTGA.